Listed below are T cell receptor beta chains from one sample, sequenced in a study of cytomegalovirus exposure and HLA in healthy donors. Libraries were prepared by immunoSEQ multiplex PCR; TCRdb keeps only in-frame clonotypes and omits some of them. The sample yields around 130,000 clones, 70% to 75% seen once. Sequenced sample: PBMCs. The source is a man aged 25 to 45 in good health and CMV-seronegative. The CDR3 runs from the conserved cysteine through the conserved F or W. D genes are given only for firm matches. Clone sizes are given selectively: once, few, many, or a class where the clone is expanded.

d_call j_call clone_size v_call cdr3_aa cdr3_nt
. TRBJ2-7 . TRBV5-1 CASSPGDGTLYEQYF TGCGCCAGCAGCCCCGGAGATGGGACACTATACGAGCAGTACTTC
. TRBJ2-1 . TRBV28 CASSSPGSGAPYNEQFF TGTGCCAGCAGTTCACCCGGGAGCGGAGCTCCCTACAATGAGCAGTTCTTC
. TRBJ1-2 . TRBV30 CAWSVSLRYGYTF TGTGCCTGGAGTGTCAGTTTGCGGTATGGCTACACCTTC
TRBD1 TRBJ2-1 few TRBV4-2 CASSQEGGQGFNEQFF TGTGCCAGCAGCCAAGAGGGGGGACAGGGGTTCAATGAGCAGTTCTTC
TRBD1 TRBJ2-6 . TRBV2 CASSGDRGSGANVLTF TGTGCCAGCAGTGGGGACAGGGGGTCTGGGGCCAACGTCCTGACTTTC
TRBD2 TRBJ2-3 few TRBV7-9 CAGSTSGTDTQYF TGTGCCGGTTCGACTAGCGGCACAGATACGCAGTATTTT
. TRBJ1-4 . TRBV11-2 CASSRGTEEKLFF TGTGCCAGCAGCCGGGGGACGGAAGAAAAACTGTTTTTT
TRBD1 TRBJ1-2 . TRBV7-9 CASSLFDRGYGYTF TGTGCCAGCAGCCTATTCGACAGGGGCTATGGCTACACCTTC
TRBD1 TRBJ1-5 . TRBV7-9 CASSSGTVNQPQHF TGTGCCAGCAGTTCCGGGACAGTCAATCAGCCCCAGCATTTT
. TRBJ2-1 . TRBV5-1 CASSRGGTDSYNEQFF TGCGCCAGCAGCCGTGGGGGGACGGACTCCTACAATGAGCAGTTCTTC
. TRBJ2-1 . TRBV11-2 CASSLDSSGYNEQFF TGTGCCAGCAGCTTAGATAGTTCAGGGTACAATGAGCAGTTCTTC
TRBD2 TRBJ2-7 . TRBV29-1 CSAMALAGVGTYEQYF TGCAGCGCCATGGCACTAGCGGGTGTGGGGACCTACGAGCAGTACTTC
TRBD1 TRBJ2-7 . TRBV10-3 CAISESTGFYEQYF TGTGCCATCAGTGAGTCGACAGGGTTCTACGAGCAGTACTTC
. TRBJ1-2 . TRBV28 CASRSTAEGYTF TGTGCCAGCAGGAGCACGGCGGAGGGCTACACCTTC
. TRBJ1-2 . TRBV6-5 CASSYLDRNYGYTF TGTGCCAGCAGTTACTTAGACAGGAACTATGGCTACACCTTC
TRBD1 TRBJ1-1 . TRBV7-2 CASSQQGDTEAFF TGTGCCAGCAGCCAACAGGGGGACACTGAAGCTTTCTTT
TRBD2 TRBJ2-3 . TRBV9 CASSVRSGSSTDTQYF TGTGCCAGCAGCGTCCGAAGCGGGAGTAGCACAGATACGCAGTATTTT
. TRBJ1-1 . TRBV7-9 CASSFGRDTEAFF TGTGCCAGCAGCTTCGGCAGGGACACTGAAGCTTTCTTT
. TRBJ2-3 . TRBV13 CASSSNRDRTDTQYF TGTGCCAGCAGCTCCAACAGGGACCGCACAGATACGCAGTATTTT
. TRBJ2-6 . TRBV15 CATSRETASGANVLTF TGTGCCACCAGCAGGGAAACAGCCTCTGGGGCCAACGTCCTGACTTTC
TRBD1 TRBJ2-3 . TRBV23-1 CASSRDRSTDTQYF TGCGCCAGCAGTCGGGACAGGAGCACAGATACGCAGTATTTT
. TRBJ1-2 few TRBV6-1 CASSGQYYGYTF TGTGCCAGCAGTGGACAGTACTATGGCTACACCTTC
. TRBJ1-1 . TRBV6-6 CATQGEAFF TGTGCCACCCAGGGAGAAGCTTTCTTT
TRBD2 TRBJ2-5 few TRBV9 CASGKREGPQETQYF TGTGCCAGCGGCAAGCGGGAGGGCCCGCAAGAGACCCAGTACTTC
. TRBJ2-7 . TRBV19 CASSIGELPMSEQYF TGTGCCAGTAGTATAGGTGAACTACCAATGAGCGAGCAGTACTTC
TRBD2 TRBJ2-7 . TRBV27 CASSFLAGGDEQYF TGTGCCAGCAGTTTCCTTGCGGGAGGTGACGAGCAGTACTTC
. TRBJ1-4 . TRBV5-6 CASSPRGTTNEKLFF TGTGCCAGCAGCCCTAGGGGGACCACTAATGAAAAACTGTTTTTT
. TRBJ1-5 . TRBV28 CASSLTREGFQPQHF TGTGCCAGCAGTTTGACACGAGAGGGTTTTCAGCCCCAGCATTTT
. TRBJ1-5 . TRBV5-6 CASSLYAGGQPQHF TGTGCCAGCAGCTTGTACGCCGGCGGTCAGCCCCAGCATTTT
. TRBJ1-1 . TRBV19 CASSMLGSTEAFF TGTGCCAGTAGTATGTTGGGGAGCACTGAAGCTTTCTTT
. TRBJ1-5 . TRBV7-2 CASSNSGIDDQPQHF TGTGCCAGCAGTAACTCGGGGATAGATGATCAGCCCCAGCATTTT
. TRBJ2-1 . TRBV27 CASSPQGGYDEQFF TGTGCCAGCAGCCCACAGGGGGGGTACGATGAGCAGTTCTTC
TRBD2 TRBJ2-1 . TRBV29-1 CSVEAGLAGGGSYNEQFF TGCAGCGTTGAGGCAGGCCTAGCGGGAGGCGGCTCCTACAATGAGCAGTTCTTC
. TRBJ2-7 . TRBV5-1 CASSLVGAGPSSYEQYF TGCGCCAGCAGCTTGGTGGGTGCGGGACCCAGCTCCTACGAGCAGTACTTC
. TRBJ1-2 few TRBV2 CASSASYGYTF TGTGCCAGCAGTGCCAGCTATGGCTACACCTTC
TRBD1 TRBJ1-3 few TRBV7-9 CASSLDKGQKISGNTIYF TGTGCCAGCAGCTTAGACAAGGGACAGAAAATCTCTGGAAACACCATATATTTT
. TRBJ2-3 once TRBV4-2 CASSQVSRSADTQYF TGTGCCAGCAGCCAAGTTTCTAGATCTGCAGATACGCAGTATTTT
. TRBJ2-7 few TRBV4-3 CASSQGDGGRYEQYF TGCGCCAGCAGCCAAGGGGACGGGGGTAGGTACGAGCAGTACTTC
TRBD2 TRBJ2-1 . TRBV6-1 CASSDSSGDYNEQFF TGTGCCAGCAGTGATTCTAGCGGAGACTACAATGAGCAGTTCTTC
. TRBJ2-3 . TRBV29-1 CSVGGGRAVTDTQYF TGCAGCGTTGGTGGTGGTAGAGCGGTCACAGATACGCAGTATTTT
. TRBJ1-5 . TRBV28 CASVIPESNQPQHF TGTGCTAGTGTGATTCCGGAGAGCAATCAGCCCCAGCATTTT
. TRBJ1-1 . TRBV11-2 CASSLVSGTEAFF TGTGCCAGCAGCTTAGTGTCGGGAACTGAAGCTTTCTTT
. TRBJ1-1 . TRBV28 CASSPAGLRYTEAFF TGTGCCAGCTCCCCGGCGGGGCTGAGGTACACTGAAGCTTTCTTT
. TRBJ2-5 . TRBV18 CASSPLEAETQYF TGTGCCAGCTCACCACTCGAAGCCGAGACCCAGTACTTC
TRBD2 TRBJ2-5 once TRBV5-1 CASSLEQASGSGETQYF TGCGCCAGCAGCTTGGAACAGGCTAGCGGGAGTGGAGAGACCCAGTACTTC
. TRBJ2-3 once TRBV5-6 CASSLAGTWLDTQYF TGTGCCAGCAGCTTGGCCGGGACTTGGTTAGATACGCAGTATTTT
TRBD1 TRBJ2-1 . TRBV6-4 CASSAGGPAEQFF TGTGCCAGCAGTGCAGGGGGCCCCGCAGAGCAGTTCTTC
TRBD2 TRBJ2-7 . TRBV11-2 CASSLDVFYVTSGNEQYF TGTGCCAGCAGCCTTGACGTTTTTTATGTGACTAGCGGCAACGAGCAGTACTTC
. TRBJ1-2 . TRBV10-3 CAITRDRDGYTF TGTGCCATCACGCGGGACCGGGATGGCTACACCTTC
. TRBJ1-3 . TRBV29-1 CSVGVDSSGNTIYF TGCAGCGTTGGTGTCGACAGCTCTGGAAACACCATATATTTT
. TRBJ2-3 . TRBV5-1 CASTPGGTDTQYF TGCGCCAGCACCCCGGGGGGCACAGATACGCAGTATTTT
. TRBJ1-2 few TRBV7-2 CASSLDVRSYGYTF TGTGCCAGCAGCTTAGATGTCAGATCCTATGGCTACACCTTC
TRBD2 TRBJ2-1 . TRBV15 CATSRAMGLAGAHSYNEQFF TGTGCCACCAGCAGAGCTATGGGGCTAGCGGGGGCGCACTCCTACAATGAGCAGTTCTTC
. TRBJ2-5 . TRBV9 CASSVGRGYQETQYF TGTGCCAGCAGCGTTGGTCGGGGGTACCAAGAGACCCAGTACTTC
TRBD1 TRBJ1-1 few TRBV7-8 CASSAGQEVWFAEAFF TGTGCCAGCAGCGCGGGACAGGAGGTTTGGTTCGCTGAAGCTTTCTTT
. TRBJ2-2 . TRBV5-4 CASSFWGGNTGELFF TGTGCCAGCAGCTTCTGGGGGGGCAACACCGGGGAGCTGTTTTTT
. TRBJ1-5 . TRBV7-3 CASSLKGDQPQHF TGTGCCAGCAGCTTAAAAGGGGATCAGCCCCAGCATTTT
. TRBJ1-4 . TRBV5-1 CASSPLGRENEKLFF TGCGCCAGCAGCCCATTGGGGAGGGAGAATGAAAAACTGTTTTTT
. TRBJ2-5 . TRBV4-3 CASSQDPPGGGETQYF TGCGCCAGCAGCCAAGACCCCCCCGGGGGTGGTGAGACCCAGTACTTC